This T cell receptor beta chain was captured by sequencing in a study of T cell responses to AZD1222 COVID-19 vaccine. Notes on the study in general: The donor group comprised mostly white British people and more females; the analysis possibly underestimated clonal diversity. Of spike-specific TCRs, nearly half reportedly target regions left unmutated in variants.

The repertoire was sequenced with immunoSEQ multiplex PCR; TCRdb's copy has only in-frame clones and lacks some. The sample includes more than 75,000 clones, around four fifths of them seen just once. Comment on this clone: What it binds is unknown.

The V gene lost 6 bases and the J gene lost 9 bases, with 18 bases spanning the gap. The CDR3 is 13 residues long. Sequenced material: peripheral blood, taken 28 days after the second AZD1222 dose. The V gene is TRBV12-3 or TRBV12-4, the J gene TRBJ2-7; D remains unclear. This clonotype originated in an adult who received the AZD1222 COVID-19 vaccine. The CDR3 nucleotides are TGTGCCAGCAGCCTCGCCCGAGAGGCGCTGCAGTACTTC. Its protein product is CASSLAREALQYF.